This T cell receptor beta chain was captured in a study of early T cells in non-severe SARS-CoV-2 infection. Across the study: Unsorted whole blood bulk RNA was sequenced, with unpaired chains.

General study points: Anti-spike CD8 specificities were favored by VDJdb matching, whose results missed private and CD4 specificities.

V lost 2 bases and J 3 bases, leaving 13 bases between the germline ends. This CDR3 has 15 residues. This clonotype has a count of ten or more. Antigen specificity is unknown. Researchers attached unique molecular identifiers to individual cDNA molecules. TCRdb re-called the 5' RACE reads through MiXCR, storing one row per CDR3 protein. This table holds about 38,000 distinct CDR3 sequences, roughly 4.5% found once. Sample: whole blood. This TCR was sampled from an adult who was a healthcare worker with PCR-confirmed SARS-CoV-2 infection or an uninfected control (not recorded which). The chain uses TRBV12-3 or TRBV12-4 and TRBJ1-1; D unclear. CDR3 sequence (DNA): TGTGCCAGCAGTTTAAAAATGGGTTCCTACACTGAAGCTTTCTTT. Encoded protein: CASSLKMGSYTEAFF.